This T cell receptor beta chain was observed in a study of cytotoxic CD8 clonotypes in ibrutinib-treated CLL. Measured with immunoSEQ multiplex PCR; TCRdb has only the in-frame clones, and not every one. Among approximately 45,000 clones listed, 50% to 75% were seen once. From germline, CDR1 is LNHDA and CDR2 SQIVND (reference sequence). With 6 bases clipped from V and 3 bases from J, the junction kept 7 bases outside the gene matches. This CDR3 is 16 amino acids long. This clone was observed a handful of times. V and J are TRBV19 and TRBJ2-6; 8 bases map to TRBD2. The sequence derives from a human donor with chronic lymphocytic leukemia. The sequencing here drew on PBMCs, taken after 24 months of ibrutinib treatment. CDR3 amino acids: CASSLGGAFGANVLTF. CDR3 in DNA: TGTGCCAGTAGCCTCGGGGGGGCCTTTGGGGCCAACGTCCTGACTTTC.